The rows below give T cell receptor beta chains drawn from one sample of a study of cytomegalovirus exposure and HLA in healthy donors. The assay was immunoSEQ multiplex PCR, and TCRdb's table has in-frame clones only and misses some. Altogether around 40,000 clones are present, approximately 79% being singletons, with the ten largest covering 10%. The sequencing input was PBMCs. The receptors were sampled from a young woman in good health and CMV-seropositive. CDR3s include the opening cysteine and the closing phenylalanine or tryptophan. The D gene is left open where the match is weak. The size field is filled for only some rows; it gives once, few, many or a size class.

NA,TRBJ2-1,medium-sized,TRBV5-4,CASSHTSFEQFF,TGTGCCAGCAGCCACACTAGTTTTGAGCAGTTCTTC
NA,TRBJ2-2,NA,TRBV19,CASSTQSGATGELFF,TGTGCCAGTAGTACCCAGTCAGGGGCAACCGGGGAGCTGTTTTTT
TRBD1,TRBJ2-3,NA,TRBV5-4,CASSLGTGLFGARSTDTQYF,TGTGCCAGCAGCTTAGGGACAGGGCTCTTCGGGGCGAGGAGCACAGATACGCAGTATTTT
TRBD2,TRBJ2-1,NA,TRBV7-3,CASSPQLAGPNNEQFF,TGTGCCAGCAGCCCCCAGCTAGCGGGACCGAACAATGAGCAGTTCTTC
TRBD1,TRBJ2-5,NA,TRBV5-4,CASSLRTGGSETQYF,TGTGCCAGCAGCTTGAGGACAGGGGGGTCGGAGACCCAGTACTTC
TRBD2,TRBJ2-1,NA,TRBV11-3,CASSFKLGGGVDEQFF,TGTGCCAGCAGCTTTAAGTTGGGGGGAGGGGTCGATGAGCAGTTCTTC
TRBD1,TRBJ2-7,once,TRBV7-6,CASSLGTVFEQYF,TGTGCCAGCAGCTTGGGGACAGTATTCGAGCAGTACTTC
TRBD1,TRBJ1-1,NA,TRBV28,CASSSPGTGNTEAFF,TGTGCCAGCAGTTCCCCCGGGACAGGTAACACTGAAGCTTTCTTT
NA,TRBJ2-1,NA,TRBV27,CASREVQGTYNEQFF,TGTGCCAGCAGAGAGGTCCAGGGCACCTACAATGAGCAGTTCTTC
NA,TRBJ2-7,NA,TRBV4-2,CASSQDSRGAYEQYF,TGTGCCAGCAGCCAAGATTCCCGGGGTGCCTACGAGCAGTACTTC
TRBD2,TRBJ2-7,NA,TRBV6-1,CASRSSGSSEQYF,TGTGCCAGCAGGTCTAGCGGGAGTAGCGAGCAGTACTTC
NA,TRBJ2-5,NA,TRBV7-9,CASSLARGGLGQETQYF,TGTGCCAGCAGCTTAGCGAGGGGGGGCTTGGGCCAAGAGACCCAGTACTTC
TRBD1,TRBJ2-7,NA,TRBV28,CASRATGGTYEQYF,TGTGCCAGCAGGGCGACAGGGGGGACCTACGAGCAGTACTTC
NA,TRBJ2-5,NA,TRBV4-3,CASSQEAGLTSQETQYF,TGCGCCAGCAGCCAAGAGGCGGGATTGACAAGCCAAGAGACCCAGTACTTC
NA,TRBJ1-5,NA,TRBV29-1,CSVKGASNQPQHF,TGCAGCGTCAAGGGAGCGAGCAATCAGCCCCAGCATTTT
TRBD1,TRBJ1-1,NA,TRBV7-2,CASSTPSSLGQGNTEAFF,TGTGCCAGCAGCACACCCAGTTCTCTTGGACAGGGAAATACTGAAGCTTTCTTT
NA,TRBJ1-2,NA,TRBV7-6,CASSLSAGGYGYTF,TGTGCCAGCAGCTTATCCGCCGGGGGCTATGGCTACACCTTC
TRBD2,TRBJ2-1,NA,TRBV5-4,CASSSQWGGVLNEQFF,TGTGCCAGCAGCTCTCAGTGGGGAGGGGTGCTCAATGAGCAGTTCTTC
NA,TRBJ2-3,NA,TRBV5-3,CARSPRTVSTDTQYF,TGTGCCAGAAGCCCCAGGACAGTCAGCACAGATACGCAGTATTTT
TRBD1,TRBJ1-1,NA,TRBV30,CAWSVPYRGDTEAFF,TGTGCCTGGAGTGTCCCTTACAGGGGTGACACTGAAGCTTTCTTT
NA,TRBJ1-5,NA,TRBV28,CASSFRPGRYQPQHF,TGTGCCAGCAGTTTTAGGCCAGGAAGATATCAGCCCCAGCATTTT
NA,TRBJ2-7,NA,TRBV6-5,CASSYVGDEQYF,TGTGCCAGCAGTTACGTAGGGGACGAGCAGTACTTC
NA,TRBJ2-7,NA,TRBV7-9,CSSSLRAPRNSYEQYF,TGTTCCAGCAGCTTAAGAGCGCCTAGGAACTCCTACGAGCAGTACTTC
TRBD2,TRBJ2-3,NA,TRBV9,CASSVGVAGGIQLAQYF,TGTGCCAGCAGCGTAGGGGTAGCGGGGGGGATACAGTTGGCGCAGTATTTT
NA,TRBJ2-5,NA,TRBV4-1,CASSQDTGAQGQETQYF,TGCGCCAGCAGCCAAGATACTGGGGCCCAGGGGCAAGAGACCCAGTACTTC
NA,TRBJ1-1,NA,TRBV30,CAWSTENRVTEAFF,TGTGCCTGGAGTACCGAAAACAGGGTCACTGAAGCTTTCTTT
NA,TRBJ2-5,once,TRBV11-2,CASSLGTLRQETQYF,TGTGCCAGCAGCTTAGGTACGCTACGCCAAGAGACCCAGTACTTC
NA,TRBJ1-5,NA,TRBV29-1,CSVQGRGQPQHF,TGCAGCGTTCAGGGGAGGGGTCAGCCCCAGCATTTT
NA,TRBJ2-3,NA,TRBV7-2,CASSSEGQWGGDTQYF,TGTGCCAGCAGTAGTGAAGGACAGTGGGGTGGGGATACGCAGTATTTT
TRBD2,TRBJ2-1,NA,TRBV6-4,CASSTSAEGEQFF,TGTGCCAGCAGTACTAGCGCGGAAGGTGAGCAGTTCTTC
TRBD1,TRBJ2-7,NA,TRBV29-1,CSVAGGAYEQYF,TGCAGCGTAGCAGGGGGCGCGTACGAGCAGTACTTC
NA,TRBJ2-2,NA,TRBV7-2,CASSAGQYTGELFF,TGTGCCAGCAGCGCGGGACAGTACACCGGGGAGCTGTTTTTT
NA,TRBJ1-3,NA,TRBV7-9,CASSPEGPGGTIYF,TGTGCCAGCAGCCCAGAGGGGCCGGGAGGAACCATATATTTT
TRBD1,TRBJ2-7,NA,TRBV15,CAASRGRGQGESYEQYF,TGTGCCGCCAGCAGAGGCCGGGGACAGGGTGAAAGTTACGAGCAGTACTTC
TRBD2,TRBJ2-7,NA,TRBV28,CASHRGGAYEQYF,TGTGCCAGCCACCGGGGGGGAGCCTACGAGCAGTACTTC
NA,TRBJ2-5,NA,TRBV19,CASKRKGGERWGETQYF,TGTGCCAGTAAGAGGAAAGGCGGGGAAAGGTGGGGAGAGACCCAGTACTTC
NA,TRBJ2-1,NA,TRBV7-2,CASSLGSGYNEQFF,TGTGCCAGCAGCTTAGGTAGCGGCTACAATGAGCAGTTCTTC
NA,TRBJ2-2,once,TRBV25-1,CASSQRSGDPSSGELFF,TGTGCCAGCAGCCAACGGTCGGGGGACCCAAGTAGCGGGGAGCTGTTTTTT
NA,TRBJ2-1,NA,TRBV7-6,CASSLARVPGSYNEQFF,TGTGCCAGCAGCTTAGCCAGGGTTCCCGGCTCCTACAATGAGCAGTTCTTC
NA,TRBJ2-1,NA,TRBV11-2,CASSLGVNEQFF,TGTGCCAGCAGCCTTGGAGTCAATGAGCAGTTCTTC
NA,TRBJ2-1,NA,TRBV11-1,CASSLPGSSYNEQFF,TGTGCCAGCAGCTTACCCGGGAGCTCCTACAATGAGCAGTTCTTC
NA,TRBJ2-5,NA,TRBV18,CASSPRPTEETQYF,TGTGCCAGCTCACCACGACCTACAGAAGAGACCCAGTACTTC
TRBD2,TRBJ2-1,NA,TRBV15,CATSATSGVGNEQFF,TGTGCCACCAGCGCGACTAGCGGTGTAGGGAATGAGCAGTTCTTC
NA,TRBJ2-3,NA,TRBV4-1,CASSQAFRGTYTQYF,TGCGCCAGCAGCCAAGCGTTCAGGGGCACATATACGCAGTATTTT
TRBD2,TRBJ2-2,once,TRBV5-4,CASSLPSGGNTGELFF,TGTGCCAGCAGCCTGCCTAGCGGGGGGAACACCGGGGAGCTGTTTTTT
NA,TRBJ1-2,NA,TRBV6-4,CASSVEWRGSNYGYTF,TGTGCCAGCAGTGTAGAGTGGAGAGGATCGAACTATGGCTACACCTTC
TRBD2,TRBJ2-2,few,TRBV6-4,CASSDGTSGNTGELFF,TGTGCCAGCAGTGACGGGACTAGCGGGAACACCGGGGAGCTGTTTTTT
NA,TRBJ2-7,once,TRBV9,CASSVGWGPYEQYF,TGTGCCAGCAGCGTAGGATGGGGGCCCTACGAGCAGTACTTC
NA,TRBJ1-1,NA,TRBV5-1,CASSFVSGGLNTEAFF,TGCGCCAGCAGCTTCGTAAGCGGGGGGTTGAACACTGAAGCTTTCTTT
NA,TRBJ2-1,NA,TRBV6-6,CHVGPSEAAGEQFF,TGTCATGTAGGGCCGTCGGAAGCGGCGGGTGAGCAGTTCTTC
TRBD1,TRBJ2-5,NA,TRBV15,CATSRYLTGGDSYQETQYF,TGTGCCACCAGCAGATATCTCACAGGGGGCGATTCGTACCAAGAGACCCAGTACTTC
TRBD1,TRBJ2-2,NA,TRBV30,CAWTRPGTGNAGELFF,TGTGCCTGGACCCGACCCGGGACAGGGAACGCCGGGGAGCTGTTTTTT
NA,TRBJ2-7,NA,TRBV15,CATSKLPSGFYEQYF,TGTGCCACCAGCAAACTACCTTCGGGGTTCTACGAGCAGTACTTC
NA,TRBJ1-2,NA,TRBV7-6,CASSPRAGTTYGYTF,TGTGCCAGCAGCCCTCGGGCCGGGACAACCTATGGCTACACCTTC
NA,TRBJ2-7,NA,TRBV7-9,CASSLGQTSSYEQYF,TGTGCCAGCAGCTTGGGACAAACTAGCTCCTACGAGCAGTACTTC
NA,TRBJ1-5,NA,TRBV29-1,CSVQEGGQPQHF,TGCAGCGTCCAAGAAGGCGGTCAGCCCCAGCATTTT
TRBD1,TRBJ2-5,NA,TRBV27,CASRSAGQGLETQYF,TGTGCCAGCAGATCCGCGGGACAGGGATTGGAGACCCAGTACTTC
TRBD2,TRBJ2-1,few,TRBV7-9,CASSWGTTPNEQFF,TGTGCCAGCAGCTGGGGGACTACACCCAATGAGCAGTTCTTC